This TCR beta chain was recorded in a study of technical replicates of blood from a handful of donors. Generated by immunoSEQ multiplex PCR, the TCRdb table keeps only in-frame clones and is missing some. The sample has some 96,000 clones; almost 96% are singletons. The length of the CDR3 is 15 residues. The V end lost 2 bases, the J end lost 0 bases, and 11 bases lay between the germline ends. The V gene's germline CDR1 is KGHSH and CDR2 LQKENI. Sequenced: T cells isolated from PBMCs. The clonotype was recovered from a human donor in good health. V is TRBV18 and J is TRBJ2-7; D not certain. The CDR3 is CASSPVYSFSYEQYF. CDR3 nucleotide sequence: TGTGCCAGCTCACCAGTTTATAGTTTCTCCTACGAGCAGTACTTC.